These T cell receptor beta chains were read from a single sample in a study of cytomegalovirus exposure and HLA in healthy donors. Generated by immunoSEQ multiplex PCR, the TCRdb table keeps only in-frame clones and is missing some. The table shows around 120,000 clones, with 80% to 90% occurring only once. Source material: PBMCs. The receptors here all came from a woman between 18 and 29 years old in good health and CMV-seronegative. CDR3s include the opening cysteine and the closing phenylalanine or tryptophan. D genes are given only for firm matches. Clone size is shown for a subset of rows, as once, few, many or a class of expanded clone.

abundance,j_gene,d_gene,v_gene,CDR3aa,CDR3nt
NA,TRBJ2-7,TRBD1,TRBV28,CASSMGQPYEQYF,TGTGCCAGCAGTATGGGACAGCCTTACGAGCAGTACTTC
NA,TRBJ2-7,TRBD2,TRBV27,CASSSQTSGGMYF,TGTGCCAGCAGTTCCCAGACTAGCGGGGGGATGTACTTC
NA,TRBJ2-1,TRBD2,TRBV27,CASSLWPRGVAGANEQFF,TGTGCCAGCAGTTTATGGCCCCGGGGGGTAGCGGGAGCAAATGAGCAGTTCTTC
NA,TRBJ2-1,TRBD1,TRBV5-1,CASSSGQGAYEQFF,TGCGCCAGCAGCTCCGGACAGGGGGCATATGAGCAGTTCTTC
NA,TRBJ2-7,NA,TRBV7-8,CASSLGDKTYEQYF,TGTGCCAGCAGCTTAGGGGACAAGACCTACGAGCAGTACTTC
once,TRBJ2-3,NA,TRBV30,CAWRLGQASTDTQYF,TGTGCCTGGAGGTTGGGACAAGCTAGCACAGATACGCAGTATTTT
NA,TRBJ1-3,NA,TRBV19,CASSSYGGNTIYF,TGTGCCAGTAGTAGCTACGGTGGAAACACCATATATTTT
NA,TRBJ1-6,NA,TRBV7-6,CASSSGSGQQNSPLHF,TGTGCCAGCAGCTCCGGCTCAGGACAGCAAAATTCACCCCTCCACTTT
NA,TRBJ1-5,NA,TRBV6-6,CASSGTAGHQPQHF,TGTGCCAGCTCAGGAACAGCAGGTCATCAGCCCCAGCATTTT
once,TRBJ2-7,NA,TRBV19,CASRGETFGSYEQYF,TGTGCCAGTAGGGGTGAGACTTTTGGCTCCTACGAGCAGTACTTC
NA,TRBJ1-4,TRBD1,TRBV4-2,CASSPRQGLYEKLFF,TGTGCCAGCAGCCCCCGACAGGGGCTATACGAAAAACTGTTTTTT
NA,TRBJ1-5,NA,TRBV28,CASRPGNSNQPQHF,TGTGCCAGCAGACCCGGGAATAGCAATCAGCCCCAGCATTTT
few,TRBJ1-2,TRBD1,TRBV2,CASSPGTDYGYTF,TGTGCCAGCAGTCCCGGGACAGACTATGGCTACACCTTC
NA,TRBJ1-4,NA,TRBV30,CAWNRGGGDEKLFF,TGTGCCTGGAACCGTGGCGGGGGCGATGAAAAACTGTTTTTT
NA,TRBJ2-7,TRBD1,TRBV6-1,CASSEGTGGHEQYF,TGTGCCAGCAGTGAAGGGACAGGGGGCCACGAGCAGTACTTC
once,TRBJ1-1,NA,TRBV5-1,CASSLTASGAGEAFF,TGCGCCAGCAGCTTGACCGCTTCAGGGGCAGGTGAAGCTTTCTTT